The source of this TCR beta chain is a study of CD8 T cells in ankylosing spondylitis (dated by TCRdb to about 2017). Some background on the complete study: To find TCR variants linked to disease, the study profiled T cell receptor beta repertoires in ankylosing spondylitis patients and healthy donors. The whole study cohort included 90 to 120 healthy donors and 25 ankylosing spondylitis patients. Peripheral blood was sampled, and synovial fluid was additionally collected from ankylosing spondylitis patients.

The CDR3, from cysteine to phenylalanine, totals 15 residues. Kept here is only the CDR3 DNA, which spans 45 bases and is read in frame from base 1. The germline V gene gives CDR1 as MGHRA and CDR2 as YSYEKL. The germline V end is reduced by 2 bases and the J end by 3 bases; junction bases left unmatched: 3. Overall study results and their limits: A TCR beta motif made up of roughly eight highly homologous amino acid variants appeared to be characteristic of blood from ankylosing spondylitis patients. Some motif variants had previously been reported in the synovial fluid and blood of reactive arthritis patients, which suggests shared mechanisms of disease initiation. The disease-linked clones showed a CD8+ phenotype and occurred at relatively low frequencies in peripheral blood. The disease-linked clones were reported to be significantly enriched in matched synovial fluid samples from ankylosing spondylitis patients.

Sequencing was carried out with an Illumina HiSeq 2500. Quantitative 5'-RACE with molecular barcodes was the method used to prepare the TCR beta libraries. Per the original workflow: To identify disease-linked TCR variants, a new computational method was used, one built on a probabilistic model of VDJ rearrangement. TCRdb ran its own pipeline on the public reads, namely fastp trimming at Q25 and MiXCR clone calling, and kept in-frame beta chains. Each CDR3 protein gets just one entry, which takes the most common genes and DNA from the rows behind it. The V and J calls come from TCRdb's annotation, not from the publication. Across this sample there are under 200,000 distinct CDR3 sequences, with around a tenth seen only once. The ten top clones hold about 29% of the sample. This clonotype was picked up many times. The specificity of this receptor is unknown. Base-call qualities are not available, and no considerably larger clone is one nucleotide away.

The TCR sequence derives from a male donor with ankylosing spondylitis or in good health (not recorded which). The V and J genes are TRBV4-1 and TRBJ2-2; TRBD1 agrees with 7 junctional bases. Sequenced sample: blood, either unsorted or a sorted T cell fraction (not recorded which). This receptor carries the CDR3 CASSQRQGDTGELFF. The DNA sequence is as follows: TGCGCCAGCAGCCAACGACAGGGTGACACCGGGGAGCTGTTTTTT.